This paragraph covers one T cell receptor (beta chain) sequence. Its antigen specificity is not known. Base-call qualities are not available, and no considerably larger clone is one nucleotide away. This sample was taken from a study of T cell responses to AZD1222 COVID-19 vaccine (dated by TCRdb to the early 2020s). Describing the broader study: AZD1222 recipients whose second dose came at about 4 weeks and those whose second dose came at about 12 weeks were combined into one group, since spike-specific TCR depth and breadth did not differ between the two schedules. Trial participants were enrolled by age into 18-55, 56-69 and 70-plus year subgroups, with roughly 160, 29 and 62 TCR-sequenced participants respectively. A total of roughly 240 trial participants underwent TCR sequencing, of whom 200 to 220 received two doses of AZD1222 and some 26 received two doses of the MenACWY control vaccine.

This specimen's time point label, per the study, means: baseline before first vaccination. The vaccinee samples were drawn from two UK trials, COV001 and COV002, one of which was a single-blind randomized controlled phase 2/3 trial testing AZD1222 (ChAdOx1 nCoV-19) in healthy adults. For TCRbeta chain sequencing, PBMC samples from trial participants were taken at day 0 and at day 28 after the second dose. Results the study describes overall, beyond this receptor: Spike-specific TCR breadth and depth rose significantly after two AZD1222 doses compared with day 0 and with MenACWY recipients. Conclusions about previously exposed vaccinees are limited, since just a handful of AZD1222 recipients were seropositive for SARS-CoV-2 at baseline. Nearly half of unique spike-specific TCRs reportedly recognized epitopes outside regions mutated in the B.1.351 and B.1.1.7 variants. In the small 56-69-year group, the increase in depth fell short of significance, most likely because of low power. Because no samples from the day 14 peak response were available, repertoires could be characterized only after the peak T cell response. The whole spike protein was spanned by vaccine-associated CD4 TCRs, and dominant responses were seen in regions 160-218 and 743-854. Participants were mostly white British and included more females than males, and it was suggested by the authors that clonal diversity may have been underestimated.

CDR1 and CDR2 were assigned from the germline V gene as MNHEY and SVGEGT. Inclusive of the bounding cysteine and phenylalanine, the CDR3 is 14 residues long. Kept here is only the CDR3 DNA, which spans 42 bases and is read in frame from base 1. V and J lose 4 bases and 3 bases, and a span of 13 bases separates them. The CDR3 regions of human TCRbeta chains were analyzed by immunosequencing. On the authors' methods: TCRs in the repertoires were compared against a reference library of SARS-CoV-2-specific TCRs that had been generated with the MIRA antigen-specificity platform. Breadth was defined as the fraction of unique TCRs that were SARS-CoV-2-associated, and depth was defined as the fraction of total T cells that were SARS-CoV-2-associated. Using the MIRA data, every spike-specific TCR was mapped to the spike region that the TCR reacted to and assigned to either a CD4 or a CD8 class. Log10-transformed breadth and depth values were compared by one-way ANOVA with Sidak's multiple comparisons tests. Held by TCRdb, this immuneACCESS table contains in-frame sequences only and omits some clones. Under half of the omission traces to an unresolved V gene where checked; the cause of the rest is unknown. V and J calls and clone size are as listed in that table; D and trimming were resolved from the DNA. The sample yields 50,000 to 75,000 clones; about 74% were counted once. About 14% of the sample is held by the ten biggest clonotypes.

This sequence was found in an adult in good health. Recombination connected TRBV6-2 or TRBV6-3 to TRBJ2-7; 5 matching bases give a weak D call of TRBD2. The sequencing used peripheral blood, collected on day 0 of AZD1222 vaccination. The CDR3 protein: CASSSRRPGYEQYF. The DNA sequence follows: TGTGCCAGCAGTTCCCGGAGGCCGGGCTACGAGCAGTACTTC.